The source of this T cell receptor beta chain is a study of read filtering for tumor transcriptome and immune sequencing. For the study at large: RNA-seq yielded only about 75 to 1,300 TCR reads, IR-seq about 4 to 10.27 million.

At the time of active disease, bone marrow was collected from every patient. This CDR3 is built from 14 residues. V shed 8 bases, J shed 1 base, and the junction held 3 bases outside the gene matches. CDR1 is WSHSY and CDR2 is SAAADI in the germline V gene. By share of the sample, this clonotype is medium-sized. The library was built from roughly 400 ng RNA with molecular barcoded adaptors for alpha/delta and beta/gamma chains. Each CDR3 protein is one row after TCRdb ran MiXCR on the reads. The sample includes 5,500 to 6,000 distinct CDR3 sequences, around 20% of them seen just once. This TCR derives from a donor aged 40 or older with multiple myeloma. V is TRBV10-2 and J is TRBJ2-2; 8 nucleotides agree with TRBD2. Input material: a population of CD138-negative cells sorted from bone marrow. CDR3 nucleotide sequence: TGCGCCAGCGGACTAGCAGGGAACACCGGGGAGCTGTTTTTT. Protein: CASGLAGNTGELFF.